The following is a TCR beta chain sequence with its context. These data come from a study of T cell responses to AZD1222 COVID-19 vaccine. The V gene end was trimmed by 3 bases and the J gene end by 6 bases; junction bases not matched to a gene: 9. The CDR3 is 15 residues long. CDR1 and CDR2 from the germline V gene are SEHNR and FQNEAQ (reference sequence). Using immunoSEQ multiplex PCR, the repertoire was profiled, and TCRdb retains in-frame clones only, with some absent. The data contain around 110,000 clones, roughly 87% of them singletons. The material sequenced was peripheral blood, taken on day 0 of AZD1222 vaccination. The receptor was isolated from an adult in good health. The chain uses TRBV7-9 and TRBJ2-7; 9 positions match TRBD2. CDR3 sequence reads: CASSLPGTSWGEQYF. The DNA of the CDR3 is TGTGCCAGCAGCTTGCCCGGGACTAGCTGGGGCGAGCAGTACTTC.